The 4 T cell receptor beta chains presented below share a single source sample, sequenced in a study of shared clonotypes between healthy human individuals. Sequencing was performed with immunoSEQ multiplex PCR; in TCRdb, only in-frame clones are kept and a portion is missing. The table records about 510,000 clones, approximately 95% of them present only once. The sample taken for sequencing was naive CD4+ T cells sorted from blood. Documented subset: CD45RA+ positively selected. Receptor source: a woman under 40 in good health.

V usage is TRBV6-5 and J usage is TRBJ1-1; D is uncertain. Deletions cut 1 base from V and 1 base from J, with 7 bases between. Per the germline V gene, CDR1 is MNHEY and CDR2 is SVGAGI. The CDR3 consists of 14 residues. CDR3 DNA: TGTGCCAGCAGTTACTGGGCTACGAACACTGAAGCTTTCTTT. Translation gives CASSYWATNTEAFF.

In its sample, this clone was seen a few times. The chain uses TRBV13 and TRBJ2-7; weak D call: TRBD2 (6 bases). V gave up 5 bases and J gave up 2 bases, with 13 bases separating them. The CDR3 runs to 14 residues. Germline loops: CDR1 PRHDT, CDR2 FYEKMQ (reference sequence). The DNA of the CDR3 is TGTGCCAGCAGCAAAGACACGGGGGCCTACGAGCAGTACTTC. It encodes CASSKDTGAYEQYF.

The chain carries TRBV29-1 and TRBJ2-5; 9 nucleotides match TRBD2. V gave up 5 bases and J gave up 5 bases; unmatched junction bases: 9. CDR1 and CDR2 (germline): SQVTM, ANQGSEA. This CDR3 contains 14 residues. The CDR3 is CSVLIAGVWETQYF. DNA of the CDR3: TGCAGCGTTCTCATAGCGGGAGTCTGGGAGACCCAGTACTTC.

The CDR3 DNA is TGTGCCGGACAGGGGGTGAATGAAAAACTGTTTTTT. Protein sequence: CAGQGVNEKLFF. This chain links TRBV2 with TRBJ1-4; 10 nucleotides align to TRBD1. The germline V gene encodes CDR1 SNHLY and CDR2 FYNNEI. The CDR3 has 12 amino acids. V dropped 11 bases and J dropped 5; count of bases not matched to a gene: 2. The whole variable domain, filled in from reference TRBV2 and TRBJ1-4, reads EPEVTQTPSHQVTQMGQEVILRCVPISNHLYFYWYRQILGQKVEFLVSFYNNEISEKSEIFDDQFSVERPDGSNFTLKIRSTKLEDSAMYFCAGQGVNEKLFFGSGTQLSVL.